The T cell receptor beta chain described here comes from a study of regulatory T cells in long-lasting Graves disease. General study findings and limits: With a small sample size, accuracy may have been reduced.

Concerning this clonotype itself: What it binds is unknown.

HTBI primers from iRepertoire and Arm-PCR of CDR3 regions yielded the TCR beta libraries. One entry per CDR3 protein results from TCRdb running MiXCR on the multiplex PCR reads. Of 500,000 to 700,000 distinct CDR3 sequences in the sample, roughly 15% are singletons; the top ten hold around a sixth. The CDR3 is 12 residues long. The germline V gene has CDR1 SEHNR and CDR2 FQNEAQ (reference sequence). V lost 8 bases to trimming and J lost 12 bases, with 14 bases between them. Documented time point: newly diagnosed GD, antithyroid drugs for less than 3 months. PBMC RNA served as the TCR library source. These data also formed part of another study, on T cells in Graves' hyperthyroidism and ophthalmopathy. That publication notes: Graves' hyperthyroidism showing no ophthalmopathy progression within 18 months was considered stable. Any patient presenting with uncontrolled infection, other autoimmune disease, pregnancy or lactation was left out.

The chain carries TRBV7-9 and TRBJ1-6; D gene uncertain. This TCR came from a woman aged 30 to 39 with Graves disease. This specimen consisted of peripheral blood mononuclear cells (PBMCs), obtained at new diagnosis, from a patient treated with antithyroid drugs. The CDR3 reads CASSQVRGPLHF. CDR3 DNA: TGTGCCAGCTCTCAAGTCCGGGGACCCCTCCACTTT. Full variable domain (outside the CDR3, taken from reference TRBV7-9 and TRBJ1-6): DTGVSQNPRHKITKRGQNVTFRCDPISEHNRLYWYRQTLGQGPEFLTYFQNEAQLEKSRLLSDRFSAERPKGSFSTLEIQRTEQGDSAMYLCASSQVRGPLHFGNGTRLTVT.